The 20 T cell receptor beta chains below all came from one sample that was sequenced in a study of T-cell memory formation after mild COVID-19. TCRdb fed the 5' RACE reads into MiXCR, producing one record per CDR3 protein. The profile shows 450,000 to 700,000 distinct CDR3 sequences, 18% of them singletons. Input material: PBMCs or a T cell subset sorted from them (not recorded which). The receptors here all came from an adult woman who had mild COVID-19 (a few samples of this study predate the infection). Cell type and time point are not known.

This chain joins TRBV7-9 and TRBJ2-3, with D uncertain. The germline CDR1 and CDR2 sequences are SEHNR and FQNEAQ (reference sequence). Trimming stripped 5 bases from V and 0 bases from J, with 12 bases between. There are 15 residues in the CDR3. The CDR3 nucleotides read TGTGCCAGCAGCCTTAGGAGTGCTAGCACAGATACGCAGTATTTT. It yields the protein CASSLRSASTDTQYF.

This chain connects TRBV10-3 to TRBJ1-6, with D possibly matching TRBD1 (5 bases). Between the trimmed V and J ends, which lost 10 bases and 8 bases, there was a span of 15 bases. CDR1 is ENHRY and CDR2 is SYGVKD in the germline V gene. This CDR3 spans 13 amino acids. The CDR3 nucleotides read TGTGCCACACGGCCCACGGGGGATTCACCCCTCCACTTT. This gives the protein CATRPTGDSPLHF.

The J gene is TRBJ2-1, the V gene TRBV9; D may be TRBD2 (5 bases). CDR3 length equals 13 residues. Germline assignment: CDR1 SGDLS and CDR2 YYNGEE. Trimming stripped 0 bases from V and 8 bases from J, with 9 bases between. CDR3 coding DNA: TGTGCCAGCAGCGTAGATGCGAGGGATGAGCAGTTCTTC. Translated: CASSVDARDEQFF. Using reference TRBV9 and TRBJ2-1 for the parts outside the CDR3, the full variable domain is DSGVTQTPKHLITATGQRVTLRCSPRSGDLSVYWYQQSLDQGLQFLIQYYNGEERAKGNILERFSAQQFPDLHSELNLSSLELGDSALYFCASSVDARDEQFFGPGTRLTVL.

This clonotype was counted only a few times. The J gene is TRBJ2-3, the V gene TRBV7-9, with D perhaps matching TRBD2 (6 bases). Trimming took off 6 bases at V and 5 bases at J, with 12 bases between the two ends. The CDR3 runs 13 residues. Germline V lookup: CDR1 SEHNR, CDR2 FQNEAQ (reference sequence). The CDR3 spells CASRPSGVDTQYF. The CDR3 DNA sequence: TGTGCCAGCAGACCGTCGGGGGTAGATACGCAGTATTTT.

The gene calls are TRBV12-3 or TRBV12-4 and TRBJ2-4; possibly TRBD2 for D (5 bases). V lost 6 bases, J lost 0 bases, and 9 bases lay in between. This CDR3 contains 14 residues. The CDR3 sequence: CASRGAVAKNIQYF. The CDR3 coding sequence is TGTGCCAGCAGGGGAGCAGTAGCCAAAAACATTCAGTACTTC.

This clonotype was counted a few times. In nucleotides, the CDR3 is TGTGCCAGCAGGGAGGGACAGGGTGCCACCGGGGAGCTGTTTTTT. Its translation: CASREGQGATGELFF. The V call is TRBV5-5, the J call TRBJ2-2, with TRBD1 identical over 9 bases. This CDR3 region has 15 residues. Germline V gives CDR1 SGHKS, CDR2 YYEKEE (reference sequence). Trimming took 5 bases from V and 4 from J; bases not matched to a gene: 6.

CDR3 sequence: CASSPRGRVQPQHF. In DNA form, the CDR3 reads TGTGCCAGCAGCCCGAGAGGGAGGGTTCAGCCCCAGCATTTT. The V gene is TRBV7-8, the J gene TRBJ1-5; D remains unclear. This CDR3 comprises 14 residues. In germline, CDR1 is SGHVS, CDR2 FQNEAQ. V was clipped by 5 bases and J by 6 bases, with 14 bases between them.

CDR3 coding DNA: TGCAGCGGGTGGACTAGCCCAGGGCAGACCCAGTACTTC. Its protein product is CSGWTSPGQTQYF. The genes are TRBV29-1 and TRBJ2-5; 8 bases map to TRBD2. Germline CDR1 reads SQVTM; CDR2 reads ANQGSEA. The CDR3 has 13 amino acids. The junction had 10 bases not matched to a gene; V was cut back by 7 bases and J by 6 bases.

Here the CDR3 reads CASSLVRGLGNTEAFF. Here the CDR3 DNA reads TGTGCCAGCAGCTTAGTTCGGGGGCTTGGGAACACTGAAGCTTTCTTT. The chain couples TRBV11-3 to TRBJ1-1, with D tentatively TRBD1 (6 bases). V was cut by 1 base and J by 1 base, with 13 bases left in between. Germline assignment: CDR1 SGHNT and CDR2 YENEEA. The CDR3 sequence is 16 residues long.

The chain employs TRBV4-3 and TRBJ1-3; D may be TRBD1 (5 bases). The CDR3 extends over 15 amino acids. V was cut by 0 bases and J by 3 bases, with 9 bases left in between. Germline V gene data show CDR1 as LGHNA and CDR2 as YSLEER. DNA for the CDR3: TGCGCCAGCAGCCAAGATAGGGACGATGGAAACACCATATATTTT. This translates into CASSQDRDDGNTIYF.

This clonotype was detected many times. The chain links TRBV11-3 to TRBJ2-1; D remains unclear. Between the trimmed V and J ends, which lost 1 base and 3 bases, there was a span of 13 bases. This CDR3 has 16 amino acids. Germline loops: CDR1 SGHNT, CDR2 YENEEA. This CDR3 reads CASSLAGHGLYNEQFF. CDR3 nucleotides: TGTGCCAGCAGCTTAGCCGGGCACGGCCTCTACAATGAGCAGTTCTTC.

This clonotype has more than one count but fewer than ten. CDR3 bases: TGTGCCAGCAGCCAAGAAGGGTACTACGAGCAGTACTTC. Protein sequence: CASSQEGYYEQYF. The chain couples TRBV4-2 to TRBJ2-7, with D unclear. This CDR3 has 13 residues. From germline, CDR1 is LGHNA and CDR2 YNFKEQ. Trimming took 0 bases from V and 3 from J, leaving 6 bases between them.

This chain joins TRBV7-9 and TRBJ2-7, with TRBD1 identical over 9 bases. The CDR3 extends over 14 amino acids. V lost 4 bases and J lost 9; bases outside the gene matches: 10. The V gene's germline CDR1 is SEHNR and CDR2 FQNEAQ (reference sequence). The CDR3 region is CASSSTDRGFVQYF. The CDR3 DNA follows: TGTGCCAGCAGCTCTACGGACAGGGGTTTTGTGCAGTACTTC.

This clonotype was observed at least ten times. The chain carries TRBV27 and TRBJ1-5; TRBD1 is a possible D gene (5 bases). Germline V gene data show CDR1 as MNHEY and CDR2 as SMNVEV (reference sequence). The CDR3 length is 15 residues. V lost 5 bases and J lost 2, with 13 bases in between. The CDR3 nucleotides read TGTGCCAGCAGTCCGGGGTCGGGGGGCAATCAGCCCCAGCATTTT. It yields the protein CASSPGSGGNQPQHF.

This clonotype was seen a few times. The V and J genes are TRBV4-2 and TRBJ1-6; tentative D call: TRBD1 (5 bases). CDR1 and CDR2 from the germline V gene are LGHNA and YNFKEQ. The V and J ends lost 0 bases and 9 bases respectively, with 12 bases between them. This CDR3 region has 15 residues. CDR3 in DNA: TGTGCCAGCAGCCAAGATCGGCAGGGTTCTTCACCCCTCCACTTT. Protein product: CASSQDRQGSSPLHF.

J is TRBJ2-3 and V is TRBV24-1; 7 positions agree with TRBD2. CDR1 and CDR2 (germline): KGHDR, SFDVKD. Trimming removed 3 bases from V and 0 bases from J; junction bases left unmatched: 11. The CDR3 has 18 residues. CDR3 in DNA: TGTGCCACCAGTGATGCCTCCTCTAGCGGACTCAGCACAGATACGCAGTATTTT. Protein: CATSDASSSGLSTDTQYF.

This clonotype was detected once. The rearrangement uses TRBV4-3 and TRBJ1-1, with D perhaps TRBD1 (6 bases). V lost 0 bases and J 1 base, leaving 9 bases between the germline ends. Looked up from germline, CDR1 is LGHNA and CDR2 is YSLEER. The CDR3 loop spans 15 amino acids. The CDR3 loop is CASSQETGWNTEAFF. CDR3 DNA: TGCGCCAGCAGCCAAGAGACAGGTTGGAACACTGAAGCTTTCTTT.

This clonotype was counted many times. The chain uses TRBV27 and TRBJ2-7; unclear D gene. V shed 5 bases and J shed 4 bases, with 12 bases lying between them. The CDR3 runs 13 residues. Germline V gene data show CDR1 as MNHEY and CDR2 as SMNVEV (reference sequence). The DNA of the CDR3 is TGTGCCAGCAGTCCAAGGGAACTTTACGAGCAGTACTTC. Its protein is CASSPRELYEQYF.

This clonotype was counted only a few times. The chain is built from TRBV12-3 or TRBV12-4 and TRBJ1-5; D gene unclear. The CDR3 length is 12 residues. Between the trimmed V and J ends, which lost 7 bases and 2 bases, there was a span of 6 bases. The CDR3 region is CASTRGNQPQHF. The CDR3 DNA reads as TGTGCCAGCACCCGGGGCAATCAGCCCCAGCATTTT.

The CDR3 loop reads CATNRAYTDTQYF. For the CDR3, the DNA is TGTGCCACCAACAGGGCCTACACAGATACGCAGTATTTT. The genes are TRBV24-1 and TRBJ2-3; a weak D match, TRBD1 (6 bases). The CDR3 runs 13 residues. V dropped 8 bases and J dropped 2 bases, with 10 bases sitting between them. CDR1 and CDR2 from the germline V gene are KGHDR and SFDVKD.